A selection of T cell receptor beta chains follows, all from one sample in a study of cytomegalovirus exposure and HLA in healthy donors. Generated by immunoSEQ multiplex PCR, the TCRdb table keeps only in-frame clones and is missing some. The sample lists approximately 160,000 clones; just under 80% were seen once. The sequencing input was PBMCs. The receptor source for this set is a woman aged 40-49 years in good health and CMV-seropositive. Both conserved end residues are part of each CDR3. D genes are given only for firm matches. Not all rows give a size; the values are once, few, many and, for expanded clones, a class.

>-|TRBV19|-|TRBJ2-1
CASSFRGGDEQFF
TGTGCCAGTAGTTTTCGAGGAGGCGATGAGCAGTTCTTC
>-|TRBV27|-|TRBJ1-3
CASSLTNSGNTIYF
TGTGCCAGCAGTTTGACAAACTCTGGAAACACCATATATTTT
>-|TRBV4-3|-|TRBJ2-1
CASSQDGEGGSYNEQFF
TGCGCCAGCAGCCAAGATGGGGAGGGGGGCTCCTACAATGAGCAGTTCTTC
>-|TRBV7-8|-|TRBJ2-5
CASSPMGPQETQYF
TGTGCCAGCAGCCCTATGGGCCCTCAAGAGACCCAGTACTTC
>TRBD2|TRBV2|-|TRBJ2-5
CASSEAGRGGRETQYF
TGTGCCAGCAGTGAAGCGGGGCGGGGGGGTAGGGAGACCCAGTACTTC
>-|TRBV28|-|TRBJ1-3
CASSLGGVGNTIYF
TGTGCCAGCAGTTTAGGGGGCGTTGGAAACACCATATATTTT
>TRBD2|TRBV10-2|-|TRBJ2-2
CASTRLAPDGELFF
TGCGCCAGCACCAGACTAGCGCCAGACGGGGAGCTGTTTTTT
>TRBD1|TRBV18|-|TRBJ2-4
CASSPPTGGLAKNIQYF
TGTGCCAGCTCACCACCTACAGGGGGGCTAGCCAAAAACATTCAGTACTTC
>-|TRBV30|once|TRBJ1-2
CAWSVNSGYGYTF
TGTGCCTGGAGTGTTAATTCGGGCTATGGCTACACCTTC
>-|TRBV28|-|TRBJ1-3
CASKEAPAFSGNTIYF
TGTGCCAGCAAGGAGGCTCCAGCCTTCTCTGGAAACACCATATATTTT
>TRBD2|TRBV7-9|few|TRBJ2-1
CSSSLYGTSSNNEQFF
TGTTCCAGCAGCTTATACGGGACTAGCAGCAACAATGAGCAGTTCTTC
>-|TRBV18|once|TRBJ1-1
CASSLQNTEAFF
TGTGCCAGCTCACTCCAGAACACTGAAGCTTTCTTT
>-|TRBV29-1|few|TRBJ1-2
CSVEGAALTNYGYTF
TGCAGCGTTGAAGGGGCAGCACTTACTAACTATGGCTACACCTTC
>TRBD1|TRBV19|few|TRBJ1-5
CASSERATGVFNQPQHF
TGTGCCAGTAGTGAAAGGGCCACAGGGGTGTTCAATCAGCCCCAGCATTTT
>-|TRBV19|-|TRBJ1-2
CASSQRAGAANYGYTF
TGTGCCAGTAGTCAACGAGCGGGTGCAGCTAACTATGGCTACACCTTC
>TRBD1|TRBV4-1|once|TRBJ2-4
CASSQTLGTGLGKNIQYF
TGCGCCAGCAGCCAAACTCTAGGGACAGGTTTGGGTAAAAACATTCAGTACTTC
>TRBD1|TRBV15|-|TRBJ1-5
CATSRRQGFGQPQHF
TGTGCCACCAGCCGCAGACAGGGTTTCGGTCAGCCCCAGCATTTT
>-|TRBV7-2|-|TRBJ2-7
CASSPRGGTGGYEQYF
TGTGCCAGCAGCCCCCGTGGGGGGACCGGTGGCTACGAGCAGTACTTC